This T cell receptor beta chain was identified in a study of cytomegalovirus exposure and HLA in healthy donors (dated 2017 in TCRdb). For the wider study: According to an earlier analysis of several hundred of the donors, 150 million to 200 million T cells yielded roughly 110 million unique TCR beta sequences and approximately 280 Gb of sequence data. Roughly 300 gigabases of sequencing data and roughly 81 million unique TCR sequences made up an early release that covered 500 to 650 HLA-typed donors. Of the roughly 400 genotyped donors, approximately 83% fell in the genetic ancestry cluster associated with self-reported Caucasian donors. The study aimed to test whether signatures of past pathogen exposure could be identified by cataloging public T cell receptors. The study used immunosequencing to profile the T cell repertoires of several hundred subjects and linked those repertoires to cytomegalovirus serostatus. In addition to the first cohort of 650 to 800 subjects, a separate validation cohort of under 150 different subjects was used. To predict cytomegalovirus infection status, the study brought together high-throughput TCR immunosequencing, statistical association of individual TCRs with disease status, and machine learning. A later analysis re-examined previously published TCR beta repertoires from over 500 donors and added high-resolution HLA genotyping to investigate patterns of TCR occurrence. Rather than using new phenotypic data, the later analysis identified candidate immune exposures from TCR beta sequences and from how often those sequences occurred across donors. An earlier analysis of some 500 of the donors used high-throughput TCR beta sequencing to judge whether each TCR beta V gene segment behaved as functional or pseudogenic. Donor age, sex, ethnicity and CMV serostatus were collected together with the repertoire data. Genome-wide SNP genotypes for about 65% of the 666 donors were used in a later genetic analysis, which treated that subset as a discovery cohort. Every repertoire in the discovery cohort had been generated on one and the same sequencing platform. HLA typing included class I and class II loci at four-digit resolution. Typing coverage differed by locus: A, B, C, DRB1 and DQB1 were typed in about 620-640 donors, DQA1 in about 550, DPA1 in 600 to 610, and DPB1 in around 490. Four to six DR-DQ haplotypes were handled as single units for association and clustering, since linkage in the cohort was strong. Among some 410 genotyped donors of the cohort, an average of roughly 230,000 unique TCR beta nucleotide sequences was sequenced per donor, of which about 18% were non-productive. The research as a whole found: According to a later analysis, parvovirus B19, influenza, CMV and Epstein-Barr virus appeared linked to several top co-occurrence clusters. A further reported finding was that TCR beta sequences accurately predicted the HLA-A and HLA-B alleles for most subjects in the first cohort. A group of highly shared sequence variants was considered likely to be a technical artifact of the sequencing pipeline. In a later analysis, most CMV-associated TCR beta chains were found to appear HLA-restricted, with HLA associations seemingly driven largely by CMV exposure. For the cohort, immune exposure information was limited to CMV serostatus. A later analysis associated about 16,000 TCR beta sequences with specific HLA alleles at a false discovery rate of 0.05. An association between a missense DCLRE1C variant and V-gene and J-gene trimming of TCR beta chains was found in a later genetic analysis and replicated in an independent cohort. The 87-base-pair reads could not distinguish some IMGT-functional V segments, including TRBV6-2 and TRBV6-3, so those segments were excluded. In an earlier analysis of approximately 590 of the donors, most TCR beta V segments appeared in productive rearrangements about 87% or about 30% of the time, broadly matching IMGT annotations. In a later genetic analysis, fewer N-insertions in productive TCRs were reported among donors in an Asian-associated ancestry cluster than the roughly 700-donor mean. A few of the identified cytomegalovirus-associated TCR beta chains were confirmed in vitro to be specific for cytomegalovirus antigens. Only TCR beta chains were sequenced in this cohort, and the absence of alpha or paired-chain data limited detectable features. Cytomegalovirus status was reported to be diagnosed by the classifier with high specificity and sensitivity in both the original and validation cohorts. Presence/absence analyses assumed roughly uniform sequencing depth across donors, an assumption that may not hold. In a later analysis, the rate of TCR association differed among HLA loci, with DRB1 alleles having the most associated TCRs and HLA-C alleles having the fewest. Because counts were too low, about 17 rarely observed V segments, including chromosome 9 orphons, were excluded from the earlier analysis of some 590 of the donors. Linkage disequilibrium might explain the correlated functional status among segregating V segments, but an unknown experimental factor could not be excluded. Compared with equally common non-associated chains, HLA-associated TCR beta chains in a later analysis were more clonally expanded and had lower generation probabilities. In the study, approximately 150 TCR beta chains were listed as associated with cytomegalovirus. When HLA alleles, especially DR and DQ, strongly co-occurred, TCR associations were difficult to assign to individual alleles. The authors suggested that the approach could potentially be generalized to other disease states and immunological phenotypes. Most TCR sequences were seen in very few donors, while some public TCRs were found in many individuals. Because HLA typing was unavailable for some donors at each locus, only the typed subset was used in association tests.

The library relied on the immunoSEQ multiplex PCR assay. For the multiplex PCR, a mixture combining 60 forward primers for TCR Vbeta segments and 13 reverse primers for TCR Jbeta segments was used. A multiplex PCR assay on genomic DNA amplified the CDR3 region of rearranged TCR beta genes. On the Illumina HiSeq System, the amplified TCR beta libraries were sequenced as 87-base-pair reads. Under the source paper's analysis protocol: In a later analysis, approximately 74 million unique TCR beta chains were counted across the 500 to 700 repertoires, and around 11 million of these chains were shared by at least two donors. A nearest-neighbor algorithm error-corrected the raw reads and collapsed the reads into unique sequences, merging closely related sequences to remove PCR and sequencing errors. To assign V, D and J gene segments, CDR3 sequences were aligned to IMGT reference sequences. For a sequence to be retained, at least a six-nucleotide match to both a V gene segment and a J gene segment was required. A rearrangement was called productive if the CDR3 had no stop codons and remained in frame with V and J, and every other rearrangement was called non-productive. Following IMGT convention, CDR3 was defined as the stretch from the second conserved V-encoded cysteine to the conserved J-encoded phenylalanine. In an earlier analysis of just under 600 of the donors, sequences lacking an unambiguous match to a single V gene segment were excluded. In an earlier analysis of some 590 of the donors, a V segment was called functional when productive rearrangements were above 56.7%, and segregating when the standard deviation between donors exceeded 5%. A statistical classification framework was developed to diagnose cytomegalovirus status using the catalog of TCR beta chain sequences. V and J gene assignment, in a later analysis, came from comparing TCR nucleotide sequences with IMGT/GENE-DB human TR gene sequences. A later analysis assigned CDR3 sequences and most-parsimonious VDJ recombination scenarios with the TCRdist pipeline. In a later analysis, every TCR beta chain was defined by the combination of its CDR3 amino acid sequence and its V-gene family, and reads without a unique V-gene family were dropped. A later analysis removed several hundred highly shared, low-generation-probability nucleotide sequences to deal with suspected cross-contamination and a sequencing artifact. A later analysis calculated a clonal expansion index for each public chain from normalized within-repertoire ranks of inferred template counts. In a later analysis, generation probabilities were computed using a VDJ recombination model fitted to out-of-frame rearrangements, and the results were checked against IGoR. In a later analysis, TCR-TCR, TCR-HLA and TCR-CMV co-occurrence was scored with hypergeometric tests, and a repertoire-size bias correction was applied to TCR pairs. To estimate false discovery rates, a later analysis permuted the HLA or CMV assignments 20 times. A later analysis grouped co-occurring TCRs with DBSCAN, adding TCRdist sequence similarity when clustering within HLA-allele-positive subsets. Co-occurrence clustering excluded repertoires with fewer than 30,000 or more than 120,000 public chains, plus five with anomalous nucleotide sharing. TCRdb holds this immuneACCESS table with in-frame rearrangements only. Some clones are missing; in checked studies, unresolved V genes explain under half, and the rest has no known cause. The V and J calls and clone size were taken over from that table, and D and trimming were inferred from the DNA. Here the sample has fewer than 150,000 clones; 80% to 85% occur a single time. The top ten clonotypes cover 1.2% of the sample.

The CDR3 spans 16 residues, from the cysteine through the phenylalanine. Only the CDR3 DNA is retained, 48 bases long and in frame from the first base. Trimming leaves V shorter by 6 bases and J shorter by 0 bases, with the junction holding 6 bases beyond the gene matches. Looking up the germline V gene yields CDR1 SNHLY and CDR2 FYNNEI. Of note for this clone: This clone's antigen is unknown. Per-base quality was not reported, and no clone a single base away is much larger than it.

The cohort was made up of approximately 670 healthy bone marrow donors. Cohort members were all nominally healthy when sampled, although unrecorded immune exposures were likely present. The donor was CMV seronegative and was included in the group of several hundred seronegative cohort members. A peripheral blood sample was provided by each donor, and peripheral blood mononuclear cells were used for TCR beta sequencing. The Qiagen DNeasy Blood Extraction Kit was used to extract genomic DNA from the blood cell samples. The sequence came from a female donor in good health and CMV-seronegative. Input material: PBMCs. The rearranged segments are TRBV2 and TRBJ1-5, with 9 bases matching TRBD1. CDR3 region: CASRLDRGFSNQPQHF. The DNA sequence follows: TGTGCCAGCAGACTCGACAGGGGGTTTAGCAATCAGCCCCAGCATTTT.